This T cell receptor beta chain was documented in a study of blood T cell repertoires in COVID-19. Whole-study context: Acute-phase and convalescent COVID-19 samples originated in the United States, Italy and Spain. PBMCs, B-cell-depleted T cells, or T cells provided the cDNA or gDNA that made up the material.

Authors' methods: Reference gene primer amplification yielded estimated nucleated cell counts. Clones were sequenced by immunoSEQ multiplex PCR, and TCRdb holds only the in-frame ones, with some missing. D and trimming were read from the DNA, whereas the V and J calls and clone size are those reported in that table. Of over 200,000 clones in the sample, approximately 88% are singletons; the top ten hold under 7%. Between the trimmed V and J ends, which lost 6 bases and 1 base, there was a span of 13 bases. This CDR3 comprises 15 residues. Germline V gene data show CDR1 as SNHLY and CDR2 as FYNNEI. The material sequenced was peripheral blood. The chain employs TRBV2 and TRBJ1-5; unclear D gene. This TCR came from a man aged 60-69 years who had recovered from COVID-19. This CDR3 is CASRVGRPSNQPQHF. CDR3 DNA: TGTGCCAGCAGAGTTGGCAGGCCAAGCAATCAGCCCCAGCATTTT.